The sequence of this T cell receptor beta chain was determined in a study of shared clonotypes between healthy human individuals. Across the whole study: The study used three CD4 naive, three CD4 memory, two CD8 naive and one CD8 memory plate per donor. General study points: A generally larger estimated richness was seen in naive subsets than in memory subsets.

The V and J ends lost 0 bases and 8 bases respectively, with 11 bases between them. CDR3 length equals 13 residues. Germline assignment: CDR1 SGHNT and CDR2 YYREEE (reference sequence). As to this clone: Its specificity is unknown.

The test was conducted at deep level. This table comes from immunoSEQ multiplex PCR, and its TCRdb copy is limited to in-frame clones, with some not included. This sample yields under 2,500,000 clones, of which 90% to 96% are seen a single time; around 0.13% belongs to the top ten. This TCR came from a man between 18 and 35 years old in good health. This chain links TRBV5-4 with TRBJ1-1; D remains unclear. Sequencing input: naive CD4+ T cells sorted from blood. Indicated subset: CD45RA+ positively selected. The CDR3 loop is CASSLGALGEAFF. In DNA form, the CDR3 reads TGTGCCAGCAGCTTGGGGGCCTTGGGGGAAGCTTTCTTT.